The 7 T cell receptor beta chains presented below share a single source sample, sequenced in a study of blood T cell repertoires in COVID-19. Clones were sequenced by immunoSEQ multiplex PCR, and TCRdb holds only the in-frame ones, with some missing. Of tens of thousands of clones listed, about 88% are singletons. Sequenced sample: peripheral blood. These TCRs come from a human donor in a cohort sampled during active COVID-19.

V and J are TRBV29-1 and TRBJ1-5; 10 bases agree with TRBD1. Germline CDR1 is SQVTM and CDR2 is ANQGSEA. The CDR3 spans 15 residues. Trimming at V came to 6 bases and at J to 7 bases, leaving 12 bases not matched to a gene. The chain's CDR3 is CSVLAGTGDSQPQHF. In DNA, the CDR3 is TGCAGCGTCCTCGCCGGGACAGGGGATAGCCAGCCCCAGCATTTT.

The V and J genes are TRBV30 and TRBJ2-3, with 7 bases aligning to TRBD2. V lost 4 bases and J lost 4; bases outside the gene matches: 20. Germline V gene sequence: CDR1 GTSNPN, CDR2 SVGIG (reference sequence). The CDR3 consists of 18 residues. CDR3 coding DNA: TGTGCCTGGACCCCCCCGGTGGGAGGGCCAGTGTCGGCAGATACGCAGTATTTT. This translates into CAWTPPVGGPVSADTQYF.

This clone occurred once. The chain has TRBV5-1 and TRBJ1-2, with TRBD1 matching over 8 bases. Germline CDR1 reads SGHRS; CDR2 reads YFSETQ. V lost 4 bases, J lost 8 bases, and 7 bases stayed unmatched. This CDR3 region has 13 residues. The DNA of the CDR3 is TGCGCCAGCAGCGATGGACAGGGAGGAGGCTACACCTTC. This gives the protein CASSDGQGGGYTF.

The rearrangement uses TRBV2 and TRBJ2-1, with D possibly being TRBD2 (6 bases). Germline V gene lookup returns CDR1 SNHLY and CDR2 FYNNEI. Trimming pared 6 bases from V and 0 bases from J, leaving 12 bases between. The CDR3 contains 15 residues. The CDR3 reads CASREGPSSYNEQFF. Written as DNA, the CDR3 is TGTGCCAGCAGGGAGGGACCCAGCTCCTACAATGAGCAGTTCTTC.

The chain uses TRBV7-8 and TRBJ2-2; 8 bases map to TRBD1. The germline gives CDR1 SGHVS, CDR2 FQNEAQ. The CDR3 runs to 16 residues. Unmatched junction bases numbered 6, after V lost 2 bases and J lost 4 bases. The CDR3: CASSLNQGARTGELFF. The CDR3, as DNA: TGTGCCAGCAGCTTAAACCAGGGGGCGCGCACCGGGGAGCTGTTTTTT.

This chain connects TRBV5-1 to TRBJ2-1, with D tentatively TRBD1 (5 bases). Germline CDR1 SGHRS, CDR2 YFSETQ. V shed 1 base and J shed 5 bases, with 7 bases lying between them. This CDR3 contains 13 residues. CDR3 sequence reads: CASSLTGNNEQFF. The CDR3 DNA follows: TGCGCCAGCAGCTTGACAGGTAACAATGAGCAGTTCTTC.

This chain uses TRBV6-5 with TRBJ1-2; perhaps TRBD1 as D (6 bases). CDR3 length: 13 residues. Deletions cut 7 bases from V and 5 bases from J, with 14 bases between. CDR1 MNHEY and CDR2 SVGAGI come from the germline V gene. The CDR3 here is CASKGDAQYGYTF. CDR3 DNA sequence: TGTGCCAGCAAGGGGGACGCCCAATATGGCTACACCTTC.